This T cell receptor beta chain was profiled in a study of cytomegalovirus exposure and HLA in healthy donors. A multiplex PCR was run with 60 Vbeta primers and 13 Jbeta primers. Produced via immunoSEQ multiplex PCR; TCRdb's table is partial and in-frame only. Here the sample spans fewer than 150,000 clones, around 63% being singletons. The CDR3 has 12 residues. The germline CDR1 and CDR2 sequences are MDHEN and SYDVKM. Trimming stripped 7 bases from V and 6 bases from J, with 11 bases between. Sequenced material: PBMCs. This TCR was sampled from a human donor in good health. The V and J genes are TRBV28 and TRBJ2-3, with D tentatively TRBD2 (6 bases). CDR3 region: CASTFGGDTQYF. DNA of the CDR3: TGTGCCAGCACTTTTGGAGGGGATACGCAGTATTTT.